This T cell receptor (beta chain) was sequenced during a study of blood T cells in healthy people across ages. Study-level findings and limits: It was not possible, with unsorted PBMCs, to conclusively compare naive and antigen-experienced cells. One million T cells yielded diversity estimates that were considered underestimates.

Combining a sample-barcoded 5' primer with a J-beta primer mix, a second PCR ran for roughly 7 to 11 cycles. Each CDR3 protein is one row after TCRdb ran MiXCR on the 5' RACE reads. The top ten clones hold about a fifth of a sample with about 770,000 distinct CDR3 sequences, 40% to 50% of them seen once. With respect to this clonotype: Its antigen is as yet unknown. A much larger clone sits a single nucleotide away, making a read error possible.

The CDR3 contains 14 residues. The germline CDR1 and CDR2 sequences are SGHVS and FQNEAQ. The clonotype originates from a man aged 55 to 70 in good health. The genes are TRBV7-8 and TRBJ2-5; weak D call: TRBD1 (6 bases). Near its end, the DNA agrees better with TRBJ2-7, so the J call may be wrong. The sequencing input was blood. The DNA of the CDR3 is TGTACCAGCAGCCAACAGACAGGTTCCGACGAGCAGTACTTC. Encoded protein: CTSSQQTGSDEQYF.